This T cell receptor beta chain was identified during a study of blood T cell repertoires in COVID-19. In the study overall: Donors in the United States, Italy and Spain gave samples during acute or convalescent COVID-19. Sample material is recorded as cDNA or gDNA derived from T cells, B-cell-depleted T cells, or PBMCs.

Germline V gene lookup returns CDR1 SGHRS and CDR2 YFSETQ. This CDR3 is 16 amino acids long. V lost 4 bases, J lost 4 bases, and 13 bases stayed unmatched. Original handling: Amplification from reference gene primers served as the basis for estimated nucleated cell counts. Data came from immunoSEQ multiplex PCR; TCRdb stores just in-frame clones and leaves some out. Clonal size and the V and J genes are those of that table, whereas D and trimming came from the DNA. The sample consists of some 210,000 clones, 84% of them appearing once. The sequenced material came from peripheral blood. This chain links TRBV5-1 with TRBJ2-7; 8 bases are shared with TRBD2. The sequence was collected from a woman in her 70s with active or convalescent COVID-19. In DNA, the CDR3 is TGCGCCAGCAGCCGGGGGAGCGGGAGCCCCATTTACGAGCAGTACTTC. It yields the protein CASSRGSGSPIYEQYF.